This TCR beta chain was captured in a study of shared clonotypes between healthy human individuals. Whole-study results and caveats: Donor clonotype sharing was expected to depend on sequencing depth.

As to this clone: The antigen is undetermined.

TCRdb's copy holds only in-frame clones and misses some; the assay was immunoSEQ multiplex PCR. The sample lists approximately 2,000,000 clones, about 94% occurring once. The naive CD8 population came from CD45RO-negative cells selected for CCR7, without terminally differentiated effector memory CD45RA+ cells. The CDR3 has 17 residues. Germline V gives CDR1 MNHEY, CDR2 SMNVEV (reference sequence). With 3 bases removed from V and 0 bases from J, the gap between germline ends came to 15 bases. This sequence was found in a man younger than 30 in good health. Some clones in this sample may be carry-over from other donors' samples. This rearrangement joins TRBV27 to TRBJ2-1; D is undetermined. Sequencing was performed on naive CD8+ T cells from PBMCs. CDR3 protein: CASSFSSLPSSYNEQFF. The CDR3 region has the DNA TGTGCCAGCAGTTTCTCCTCTCTTCCGAGCTCCTACAATGAGCAGTTCTTC.